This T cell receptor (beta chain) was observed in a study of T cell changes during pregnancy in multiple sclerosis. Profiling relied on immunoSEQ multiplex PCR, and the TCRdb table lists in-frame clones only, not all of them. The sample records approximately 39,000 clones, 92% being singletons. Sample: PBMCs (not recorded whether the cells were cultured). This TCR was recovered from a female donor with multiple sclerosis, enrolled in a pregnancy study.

The CDR3 nucleotides read TGCGCCAGCAGTCGCGTCAGGGGGCCGGAGAAAAGAACTGAAGCTTTCTTT. Its translation is CASSRVRGPEKRTEAFF. This chain links TRBV5-1 with TRBJ1-1; TRBD1 matches 8 bases. The CDR3 runs 17 residues. The germline CDR1 and CDR2 sequences are SGHRS and YFSETQ. Losses at the gene ends were 5 bases for V and 5 bases for J; bases not matched to a gene: 17. The entire variable domain, with the rest obtained from reference TRBV5-1 and TRBJ1-1, is as follows: KAGVTQTPRYLIKTRGQQVTLSCSPISGHRSVSWYQQTPGQGLQFLFEYFSETQRNKGNFPGRFSGRQFSNSRSEMNVSTLELGDSALYLCASSRVRGPEKRTEAFFGQGTRLTVV.